Below are 30 T cell receptor beta chains sequenced from a single sample in a study of vaccination and CD4 T cells after COVID-19. The treatment: roughly nine-day PBMC culture with coronavirus spike peptide pools or control peptides (ViraFEST assay). Sequencing of cultured CD4+ T cell DNA used the Oncomine TCR Beta short-read assay. Via MiXCR, TCRdb re-called the PCR reads, giving one row per CDR3 protein. The sample records 13,000 or so distinct CDR3 sequences, roughly 53% being singletons. Antigens of these TCRs are unknown. Sequences were obtained from CD4+ T cells from blood, cultured in vitro. Source of these receptors: a human donor who had recovered from COVID-19.

This clonotype has more than one count but fewer than ten. The chain is built from TRBV2 and TRBJ1-6, with 7 bases matching TRBD1. Germline V gene sequence: CDR1 SNHLY, CDR2 FYNNEI. With 8 bases clipped from V and 9 bases from J, the junction kept 7 bases outside the gene matches. The CDR3 is 13 amino acids. CDR3 sequence reads: CASGGQEGSPLHF. Written as DNA, the CDR3 is TGTGCCAGCGGAGGACAGGAGGGTTCACCCCTCCACTTT.

As to this clonotype: A single base separates this from a much larger clone, so it may be a read error. The genes are TRBV4-1 and TRBJ1-6; 7 bases are a match to TRBD1. The germline V gene encodes CDR1 MGHRA and CDR2 YSYEKL. V lost 3 bases and J lost 7; bases outside the gene matches: 12. The CDR3 runs 17 residues. CDR3 sequence reads: CASSHEPTGPGNSPLHF. For the CDR3, the DNA is TGCGCCAGCAGCCATGAACCGACAGGGCCGGGGAATTCACCCCTCCACTTT.

V gene TRBV20-1 combines with J gene TRBJ2-3; the D gene is possibly TRBD2 (7 bases). CDR1 and CDR2 (germline): DFQATT, SNEGSKA (reference sequence). The CDR3 has 13 residues. Trimming removed 6 bases at V and 6 bases at J, with 16 bases between. CDR3 coding DNA: TGCAGTGCACGGTCGGGGGGCATGGATACGCAGTATTTT. This codes for CSARSGGMDTQYF.

The rearrangement joins TRBV15 to TRBJ1-5; 7 nucleotides agree with TRBD1. The ends lost 1 base at V and 5 bases at J; junction bases unmatched: 5. CDR1 and CDR2 (germline): LNHNV, YYDKDF (reference sequence). The CDR3 consists of 15 residues. The CDR3 sequence: CATSRGDRDDQPQHF. DNA of the CDR3: TGTGCCACCAGCAGAGGGGACAGAGACGATCAGCCCCAGCATTTT.

The rearrangement links TRBV7-8 to TRBJ2-1, with 14 bases matching TRBD2. The length of the CDR3 is 16 residues. In germline, CDR1 is SGHVS, CDR2 FQNEAQ. Trimming at V came to 2 bases and at J to 7 bases, leaving 4 bases not matched to a gene. As DNA, the CDR3 is TGTGCCAGCAGCTTACCCAGGACTAGCGGGAGGAATGAGCAGTTCTTC. The encoded protein is CASSLPRTSGRNEQFF.

The V gene is TRBV19, the J gene TRBJ1-1, with 7 bases aligning to TRBD1. This CDR3 contains 15 residues. The germline V gene has CDR1 LNHDA and CDR2 SQIVND (reference sequence). V shed 5 bases and J 0 bases; nucleotides not matched to a gene: 6. CDR3 protein: CASSPNRGLNTEAFF. The CDR3 nucleotides read TGTGCCAGTAGTCCCAACAGGGGTCTGAACACTGAAGCTTTCTTT.

This clonotype came up a few times. The chain is built from TRBV27 and TRBJ1-6; D remains unclear. The V and J ends lost 6 bases and 0 bases respectively, with 9 bases between them. CDR3 length equals 15 residues. Germline assignment: CDR1 MNHEY and CDR2 SMNVEV (reference sequence). CDR3 sequence reads: CASRQQSSYNSPLHF. CDR3 coding DNA: TGTGCCAGCAGGCAACAGAGCTCCTATAATTCACCCCTCCACTTT.

This clonotype was detected a few times. The genes are TRBV7-8 and TRBJ1-2; D gene unclear. The V gene lost 5 bases and the J gene lost 0 bases, with 10 bases spanning the gap. The germline V gene has CDR1 SGHVS and CDR2 FQNEAQ. CDR3 length: 14 residues. The CDR3 region has the DNA TGTGCCAGCAGCCCGGACGGAGCTAACTATGGCTACACCTTC. Protein: CASSPDGANYGYTF.

CDR3 sequence: CSASPGVSRSSYNSPLHF. The CDR3 nucleotides read TGCAGTGCTAGCCCCGGGGTCAGCCGATCCTCCTATAATTCACCCCTCCACTTT. The chain has TRBV20-1 and TRBJ1-6; D is uncertain. The V gene lost 3 bases and the J gene lost 0 bases, with 18 bases spanning the gap. The CDR3 runs 18 residues. Germline V gene data show CDR1 as DFQATT and CDR2 as SNEGSKA (reference sequence).

This clonotype occurred a few times. The chain joins TRBV7-2 to TRBJ2-5, with D perhaps assigned TRBD1 or TRBD2 (5 bases each). Germline V gene data show CDR1 as SGHTA and CDR2 as FQGNSA. Trimming shortened V by 5 bases and J by 7 bases, and 26 bases separated the two germline ends. CDR3 length equals 17 residues. The CDR3 protein is CASSSRGRTEPRGTQYF. DNA for the CDR3: TGTGCCAGCAGCAGCCGGGGCCGGACGGAGCCGAGGGGGACCCAGTACTTC.

The V and J genes are TRBV6-4 and TRBJ1-6, with D unclear. CDR1 is MRHNA, CDR2 SNTAGT, per germline. With 4 bases removed from V and 7 bases from J, the gap between germline ends came to 11 bases. The CDR3 is made up of 14 amino acids. This CDR3 is CASSVTPGNSPLHF. The CDR3 DNA sequence: TGTGCCAGCAGTGTCACGCCGGGGAATTCACCCCTCCACTTT.

This clonotype was seen more than once but under ten times. This chain joins TRBV12-3 or TRBV12-4 and TRBJ1-1, with a tentative D call TRBD1 (5 bases). V was pared by 6 bases and J by 4 bases, with 15 bases between. CDR3 length equals 14 residues. The DNA of the CDR3 is TGTGCCAGCAGCTCTGCAGGGCGCAGCACTGAAGCTTTCTTT. It codes for CASSSAGRSTEAFF.

In DNA form, the CDR3 reads TGTGCCAGCAGCCCGACTAGCCGCCCCTACGAGCAGTACTTC. Translating it yields CASSPTSRPYEQYF. V usage is TRBV5-4 and J usage is TRBJ2-7; 7 nucleotides line up with TRBD2. Germline assignment: CDR1 SGHNT and CDR2 YYREEE (reference sequence). V shed 4 bases and J 2 bases; nucleotides not matched to a gene: 6. The CDR3 runs 14 residues.

The chain links TRBV6-2 or TRBV6-3 to TRBJ1-2; no definite D call. Trimming removed 5 bases at V and 4 bases at J, with 14 bases between. The CDR3 contains 14 residues. Germline V gives CDR1 MNHEY, CDR2 SVGEGT. This chain's CDR3 is CASSPTPPGYGYTF. In DNA form, the CDR3 reads TGTGCCAGCAGTCCGACCCCCCCAGGCTATGGCTACACCTTC.

The chain recombines TRBV19 with TRBJ1-5, with D unresolved. The germline V gene encodes CDR1 LNHDA and CDR2 SQIVND (reference sequence). V lost 9 bases and J 3 bases, leaving 12 bases between the germline ends. The CDR3 loop spans 13 amino acids. The CDR3 DNA follows: TGTGCCAGCGCCCCAGTATACAATCAGCCCCAGCATTTT. Translating it yields CASAPVYNQPQHF.

The chain uses TRBV20-1 and TRBJ2-7; 13 bases are shared with TRBD2. Germline V gene sequence: CDR1 DFQATT, CDR2 SNEGSKA (reference sequence). V trimming: 8 bases; J trimming: 9 bases; junction bases outside the gene matches: 7. CDR3 size: 12 residues. The CDR3 is CSSGLAGDRQYF. CDR3 bases: TGCAGTTCAGGACTAGCGGGAGATAGGCAGTACTTC.

CDR3 protein: CASNPSNTEAFF. The CDR3 nucleotides are TGTGCCAGTAATCCCTCGAACACTGAAGCTTTCTTT. V gene TRBV19 combines with J gene TRBJ1-1; no firm D call. Per germline, CDR1 LNHDA and CDR2 SQIVND (reference sequence). V dropped 7 bases and J dropped 1 base, with 7 bases sitting between them. The CDR3 is 12 amino acids.

There are a few counts of this clonotype. V is TRBV20-1 and J is TRBJ2-5, with D possibly TRBD2 on 6 matching bases. CDR1 is DFQATT and CDR2 is SNEGSKA in the germline V gene (reference sequence). The V gene lost 7 bases and the J gene lost 1 base, with 10 bases spanning the gap. The CDR3 totals 12 residues. The CDR3 nucleotides read TGCAGTGGGTTTAGCGGCCAAGAGACCCAGTACTTC. The encoded protein is CSGFSGQETQYF.

The rearrangement links TRBV29-1 to TRBJ1-2; weak D call: TRBD1 (6 bases). Looked up from germline, CDR1 is SQVTM and CDR2 is ANQGSEA. This CDR3 spans 12 amino acids. Trimming took 6 bases from V and 2 from J, leaving 10 bases between them. The CDR3 coding sequence is TGCAGCGTCGGTGACAGGAACTATGGCTACACCTTC. Translating gives CSVGDRNYGYTF.

This clonotype was picked up a small number of times. V is TRBV7-8 and J is TRBJ1-3; weak D call: TRBD1 (5 bases). Germline V gives CDR1 SGHVS, CDR2 FQNEAQ. CDR3 size: 17 residues. The V end lost 5 bases, the J end lost 0 bases, and 17 bases lay between the germline ends. This CDR3 is CASSHHRQPSSGNTIYF. In DNA form, the CDR3 reads TGTGCCAGCAGCCACCACAGACAGCCGAGCTCTGGAAACACCATATATTTT.

The chain uses TRBV11-3 and TRBJ1-6; 8 nucleotides agree with TRBD1. CDR3 length equals 15 residues. Germline V gives CDR1 SGHNT, CDR2 YENEEA. Unmatched junction bases numbered 9, after V lost 5 bases and J lost 9 bases. CDR3 residues: CASSLDRGMGSPLHF. The DNA of the CDR3 is TGTGCCAGCAGCCTTGACAGGGGAATGGGTTCACCCCTCCACTTT.

The chain recombines TRBV11-1 with TRBJ2-3; D is possibly TRBD2 (6 bases). Trimming left V 2 bases short and J 4 bases short, with 13 bases between. The length of the CDR3 is 15 residues. CDR1 is SGHAT, CDR2 FQDESV, per germline (reference sequence). The CDR3 protein is CASSLSAGDPDTQYF. CDR3 coding DNA: TGTGCCAGCAGCTTATCAGCGGGCGACCCAGATACGCAGTATTTT.

V usage is TRBV19 and J usage is TRBJ2-1; a possible D gene is TRBD1 (5 bases). The germline V gene has CDR1 LNHDA and CDR2 SQIVND (reference sequence). Trimming removed 1 base at V and 4 bases at J, with 5 bases between. The CDR3 is 13 amino acids. The DNA for the CDR3 is TGTGCCAGTAGTATAGGACAGTACAATGAGCAGTTCTTC. Its protein is CASSIGQYNEQFF.

The J gene is TRBJ2-3, the V gene TRBV21-1; the table's D call of TRBD1 was not tested on the DNA. TRBV21-1 is a pseudogene locus. The CDR3 sequence is 16 residues long. The CDR3 here is CASSSGPGTGPDTQYF. The CDR3, as DNA: TGTGCCAGCAGTTCCGGACCCGGGACAGGGCCAGATACGCAGTATTTT.

The chain uses TRBV30 and TRBJ1-6; D unresolved. V lost 1 base and J 2 bases, leaving 9 bases between the germline ends. The CDR3 sequence is 15 residues long. Germline CDR1 is GTSNPN and CDR2 is SVGIG (reference sequence). CDR3 DNA: TGTGCCTGGAGTGAAAGCGCTCCCTATAATTCACCCCTCCACTTT. It encodes CAWSESAPYNSPLHF.

J is TRBJ1-5 and V is TRBV27, with D perhaps matching TRBD1 (5 bases). CDR1 MNHEY and CDR2 SMNVEV come from the germline V gene (reference sequence). The CDR3 is 13 amino acids. Trimming removed 6 bases from V and 4 bases from J, with 10 bases in between. CDR3 bases: TGTGCCAGCAGCCCCGGGGGGAATCAGCCCCAGCATTTT. Protein product: CASSPGGNQPQHF.

The chain uses TRBV6-5 and TRBJ2-1; D tentatively fits TRBD1 or TRBD2 (5 bases each). The V gene's germline CDR1 is MNHEY and CDR2 SVGAGI. V lost 6 bases to trimming and J lost 5 bases, with 20 bases between them. CDR3 length: 16 amino acids. The CDR3 sequence is CASSYTLPGPNNEQFF. DNA for the CDR3: TGTGCCAGCAGCTACACTCTCCCGGGACCTAACAATGAGCAGTTCTTC.

The CDR3 DNA is TGTGCCAGCAGCTTTTCGGGGGCTCTTAGCCGCACCGGGGAGCTGTTTTTT. Translated, it gives CASSFSGALSRTGELFF. J is TRBJ2-2 and V is TRBV7-9; D may match TRBD1 or TRBD2 (6 bases each). V lost 3 bases and J 4 bases, leaving 18 bases between the germline ends. Germline CDR1 reads SEHNR; CDR2 reads FQNEAQ (reference sequence). This CDR3 is 17 amino acids long.

Judged by abundance, this clonotype is large. The V call is TRBV10-3, the J call TRBJ2-2, with 9 bases fitting TRBD1. The CDR3 totals 14 residues. Germline V gives CDR1 ENHRY, CDR2 SYGVKD. The V segment lost 4 bases and the J segment 3 bases; nucleotides outside the gene matches: 0. CDR3 DNA: TGTGCCATCAGTGGGGACAGGGACACCGGGGAGCTGTTTTTT. As protein: CAISGDRDTGELFF.

The J gene is TRBJ2-1, the V gene TRBV11-3, with D perhaps being TRBD1 or TRBD2 (5 bases each). The CDR3 spans 14 residues. V was cut by 5 bases and J by 6 bases, with 14 bases left in between. The germline V gene encodes CDR1 SGHNT and CDR2 YENEEA. Written as DNA, the CDR3 is TGTGCCAGCAGCCCTCGGGGCGGTTTCAATGAGCAGTTCTTC. This translates into CASSPRGGFNEQFF.